A selection of T cell receptor beta chains follows, all from one sample in a study of blood T cell repertoires in COVID-19. Sequencing used immunoSEQ multiplex PCR; TCRdb keeps in-frame clones, though not all of them. The data hold nearly 60,000 clones, with about 83% observed a single time. The sequenced sample consisted of peripheral blood. Receptors originate from a man between 40 and 49 years old with active COVID-19. The CDR3 runs from the conserved cysteine through the conserved F or W. Fields, in order: CDR3 DNA, CDR3 protein, clone size, J gene, V gene, CDR3 length, D gene. A D gene is named only where the DNA matches it firmly. The size entry is marked missing in some rows and otherwise reads once, few, many or a size class.

CDR3nt: TGTGCCATCAGGCAACAGGGGGCCGAACGCACCGGGGAGCTGTTTTTT
CDR3aa: CAIRQQGAERTGELFF
abundance: NA
j_gene: TRBJ2-2
v_gene: TRBV10-3
len: 16
d_gene: TRBD1

CDR3nt: TGTGCCAGCAGTCCCAGACAGGGTGGCTACGAGCAGTACTTC
CDR3aa: CASSPRQGGYEQYF
abundance: NA
j_gene: TRBJ2-7
v_gene: TRBV6-5
len: 14
d_gene: TRBD1

CDR3nt: TGTGCCAGCAGCCCCGGGACAGGGGGGACCGGGGAGCTGTTTTTT
CDR3aa: CASSPGTGGTGELFF
abundance: NA
j_gene: TRBJ2-2
v_gene: TRBV5-5
len: 15
d_gene: TRBD1

CDR3nt: TGTGCCAGCAGTTACTCTTTCACTAGCCCCAATGAGCAGTTCTTC
CDR3aa: CASSYSFTSPNEQFF
abundance: NA
j_gene: TRBJ2-1
v_gene: TRBV6-5
len: 15
d_gene: NA

CDR3nt: TGTGCCAGCAGCCCCGGGACAGGGGGTAATCAGCCCCAGCATTTT
CDR3aa: CASSPGTGGNQPQHF
abundance: NA
j_gene: TRBJ1-5
v_gene: TRBV7-2
len: 15
d_gene: TRBD1

CDR3nt: TGTGCCAGCAGCGTAGGGGCGGGGGGTGGAAATGAGCAGTTCTTC
CDR3aa: CASSVGAGGGNEQFF
abundance: NA
j_gene: TRBJ2-1
v_gene: TRBV9
len: 15
d_gene: TRBD2

CDR3nt: TGTGCCACCAGTGATGAAGGACAGGGGGGACAGTACACCTTC
CDR3aa: CATSDEGQGGQYTF
abundance: NA
j_gene: TRBJ1-2
v_gene: TRBV24-1
len: 14
d_gene: TRBD1

CDR3nt: TGTGCCAGCAGCCGACTAGCGGGAGCAGATACGCAGTATTTT
CDR3aa: CASSRLAGADTQYF
abundance: NA
j_gene: TRBJ2-3
v_gene: TRBV6-2/TRBV6-3
len: 14
d_gene: TRBD2

CDR3nt: TGCGCCAGCAGCCCTCCTAGCGGGAGTAACGATGAGCAGTTCTTC
CDR3aa: CASSPPSGSNDEQFF
abundance: NA
j_gene: TRBJ2-1
v_gene: TRBV5-1
len: 15
d_gene: TRBD2

CDR3nt: TGTGCCATCATGGCAGGGACAGGGAACTGGAATGAGCAGTTCTTC
CDR3aa: CAIMAGTGNWNEQFF
abundance: NA
j_gene: TRBJ2-1
v_gene: TRBV10-3
len: 15
d_gene: TRBD1

CDR3nt: TGCGCCAGCAGCCGACTAGCCTCCTACAATGAGCAGTTCTTC
CDR3aa: CASSRLASYNEQFF
abundance: NA
j_gene: TRBJ2-1
v_gene: TRBV5-1
len: 14
d_gene: TRBD2

CDR3nt: TGTGCCAGCAGCGTACCACAGGGTCCCCCTGCCACCGGGGAGCTGTTTTTT
CDR3aa: CASSVPQGPPATGELFF
abundance: NA
j_gene: TRBJ2-2
v_gene: TRBV9
len: 17
d_gene: NA

CDR3nt: TGTGCCAGCAGTTACAATACTGGCTACACCTTC
CDR3aa: CASSYNTGYTF
abundance: once
j_gene: TRBJ1-2
v_gene: TRBV12-3/TRBV12-4
len: 11
d_gene: NA

CDR3nt: TGTGCCATCAGTGAAAATGGGGGTCAGGGGGACTATGGCTACACCTTC
CDR3aa: CAISENGGQGDYGYTF
abundance: NA
j_gene: TRBJ1-2
v_gene: TRBV10-3
len: 16
d_gene: TRBD1

CDR3nt: TGCAGCCTCGGACAGGAAGGCACTGAAGCTTTCTTT
CDR3aa: CSLGQEGTEAFF
abundance: NA
j_gene: TRBJ1-1
v_gene: TRBV29-1
len: 12
d_gene: TRBD1

CDR3nt: TGTGCCAGCAGCGTAGGGACAGGGTTCACTGAAGCTTTCTTT
CDR3aa: CASSVGTGFTEAFF
abundance: NA
j_gene: TRBJ1-1
v_gene: TRBV9
len: 14
d_gene: TRBD1

CDR3nt: TGTGCCATCAGTGAGTCCATGCAAGCGGGAACCCCAGATACGCAGTATTTT
CDR3aa: CAISESMQAGTPDTQYF
abundance: NA
j_gene: TRBJ2-3
v_gene: TRBV10-3
len: 17
d_gene: TRBD2

CDR3nt: TGCGCCAGCAGCCAAGAAGCGGGAGGCGGAGAGACCCAGTACTTC
CDR3aa: CASSQEAGGGETQYF
abundance: once
j_gene: TRBJ2-5
v_gene: TRBV4-1
len: 15
d_gene: TRBD2

CDR3nt: TGTGCCATCTCAGTGACCAGCGGGAGCGTCAATGAGCAGTTCTTC
CDR3aa: CAISVTSGSVNEQFF
abundance: NA
j_gene: TRBJ2-1
v_gene: TRBV10-3
len: 15
d_gene: TRBD2

CDR3nt: TGTGCCAGCCAGATACCGAACACTGAAGCTTTCTTT
CDR3aa: CASQIPNTEAFF
abundance: NA
j_gene: TRBJ1-1
v_gene: TRBV2
len: 12
d_gene: NA

CDR3nt: TGTGCCAGCAGTTTGGGGCCTACTGGGGCCAACGTCCTGACTTTC
CDR3aa: CASSLGPTGANVLTF
abundance: NA
j_gene: TRBJ2-6
v_gene: TRBV6-4
len: 15
d_gene: NA

CDR3nt: TGTGCCAGCAGCTTAGCCCCTTGGAGGCGAGTCGATGAGCAGTTCTTC
CDR3aa: CASSLAPWRRVDEQFF
abundance: NA
j_gene: TRBJ2-1
v_gene: TRBV7-3
len: 16
d_gene: NA

CDR3nt: TGTGCCAGCAGTCCGGGACTAGCGGGGACCTCCTACGAGCAGTACTTC
CDR3aa: CASSPGLAGTSYEQYF
abundance: NA
j_gene: TRBJ2-7
v_gene: TRBV27
len: 16
d_gene: TRBD2

CDR3nt: TGTGCCAGCAGCCAAGGTACATTTTGGGAGCAGTACTTC
CDR3aa: CASSQGTFWEQYF
abundance: NA
j_gene: TRBJ2-7
v_gene: TRBV3-1/TRBV3-2
len: 13
d_gene: NA

CDR3nt: TGTGCCAGCAGCCAAGGTATTAGCGGGAGAAGGCAAGATACGCAGTATTTT
CDR3aa: CASSQGISGRRQDTQYF
abundance: few
j_gene: TRBJ2-3
v_gene: TRBV3-1/TRBV3-2
len: 17
d_gene: TRBD2

CDR3nt: TGTGCCAGCAGTGATAGGGCCGGGGTCGGGCGCAATCAGCCCCAGCATTTT
CDR3aa: CASSDRAGVGRNQPQHF
abundance: NA
j_gene: TRBJ1-5
v_gene: TRBV6-1
len: 17
d_gene: NA

CDR3nt: TGTGCCAGCAGCCAAGGGACAGGAGCCTATACGCAGTATTTT
CDR3aa: CASSQGTGAYTQYF
abundance: few
j_gene: TRBJ2-3
v_gene: TRBV3-1/TRBV3-2
len: 14
d_gene: TRBD1

CDR3nt: TGCGCCAGCTCCCGGACTAGCGGGAGAGGCAATGAGCAGTTCTTC
CDR3aa: CASSRTSGRGNEQFF
abundance: NA
j_gene: TRBJ2-1
v_gene: TRBV5-1
len: 15
d_gene: TRBD2

CDR3nt: TGTGCCAGCAGCCAAAAATGGGGACTAGCGGGGTACGAGCAGTACTTC
CDR3aa: CASSQKWGLAGYEQYF
abundance: NA
j_gene: TRBJ2-7
v_gene: TRBV3-1/TRBV3-2
len: 16
d_gene: TRBD2

CDR3nt: TGTGCCACCAGCACTAGGATGACTGGGACTGAAGCTTTCTTT
CDR3aa: CATSTRMTGTEAFF
abundance: NA
j_gene: TRBJ1-1
v_gene: TRBV15
len: 14
d_gene: NA

CDR3nt: TGTGCCAGCAGGTTGGGGACAGGGGAATATGGCTACACCTTC
CDR3aa: CASRLGTGEYGYTF
abundance: NA
j_gene: TRBJ1-2
v_gene: TRBV5-4
len: 14
d_gene: TRBD1

CDR3nt: TGTGCCAGTAGCTCGACTGCGTCCTACGAGCAGTACTTC
CDR3aa: CASSSTASYEQYF
abundance: NA
j_gene: TRBJ2-7
v_gene: TRBV19
len: 13
d_gene: NA

CDR3nt: TGTGCCAGCAGTGGGGGACAGACTGAAGCTTTCTTT
CDR3aa: CASSGGQTEAFF
abundance: NA
j_gene: TRBJ1-1
v_gene: TRBV28
len: 12
d_gene: TRBD1

CDR3nt: TGTGCCAGCAGCTCGCCAGACAGGGGGACCCCTTATGGCTACACCTTC
CDR3aa: CASSSPDRGTPYGYTF
abundance: NA
j_gene: TRBJ1-2
v_gene: TRBV7-2
len: 16
d_gene: TRBD1

CDR3nt: TGTTCAGTTGTAGGAGGGGACAATGAGCAGTTCTTC
CDR3aa: CSVVGGDNEQFF
abundance: NA
j_gene: TRBJ2-1
v_gene: TRBV6-5
len: 12
d_gene: NA

CDR3nt: TGCGCCAGCAGCTCCCTCGTAGCGGGAGGGCCGGGCGAGCAGTTCTTC
CDR3aa: CASSSLVAGGPGEQFF
abundance: NA
j_gene: TRBJ2-1
v_gene: TRBV5-1
len: 16
d_gene: TRBD2

CDR3nt: TGTGCCAGCAGTCAACAGGGGGCTGGAAACACCATATATTTT
CDR3aa: CASSQQGAGNTIYF
abundance: NA
j_gene: TRBJ1-3
v_gene: TRBV28
len: 14
d_gene: TRBD1

CDR3nt: TGTGCCAGCACAGGGGGCACGGGGGAGACCCAGTACTTC
CDR3aa: CASTGGTGETQYF
abundance: once
j_gene: TRBJ2-5
v_gene: TRBV21-1
len: 13
d_gene: NA

CDR3nt: TGCGCCAGCAGCCAGGATAAGGAGCGGGAGGGGCGGAATACGCAGTATTTT
CDR3aa: CASSQDKEREGRNTQYF
abundance: NA
j_gene: TRBJ2-3
v_gene: TRBV4-1
len: 17
d_gene: TRBD2

CDR3nt: TGTGCCAGCAGCCCGCGGACAGGGGAAGACCAGCCCCAGCATTTT
CDR3aa: CASSPRTGEDQPQHF
abundance: NA
j_gene: TRBJ1-5
v_gene: TRBV7-2
len: 15
d_gene: TRBD1

CDR3nt: TGTGCCAGCGGGACAGGGGTGTTTAATTCACCCCTCCACTTT
CDR3aa: CASGTGVFNSPLHF
abundance: NA
j_gene: TRBJ1-6
v_gene: TRBV28
len: 14
d_gene: TRBD1

CDR3nt: TGCAGCGGTACGGCGGGCGAGTCTGGCGAGCAGTACTTC
CDR3aa: CSGTAGESGEQYF
abundance: NA
j_gene: TRBJ2-7
v_gene: TRBV29-1
len: 13
d_gene: NA

CDR3nt: TGTGCCAGCACGACAGGGGATAATCAGCCCCAGCATTTT
CDR3aa: CASTTGDNQPQHF
abundance: NA
j_gene: TRBJ1-5
v_gene: TRBV6-5
len: 13
d_gene: TRBD1

CDR3nt: TGTGCCAGTAGTTTCAGGGGTCCGAACACCGGGGAGCTGTTTTTT
CDR3aa: CASSFRGPNTGELFF
abundance: NA
j_gene: TRBJ2-2
v_gene: TRBV19
len: 15
d_gene: NA

CDR3nt: TGCAGCACCAGCAGGGGCACCCAGTGGTATGGCTACACCTTC
CDR3aa: CSTSRGTQWYGYTF
abundance: once
j_gene: TRBJ1-2
v_gene: TRBV29-1
len: 14
d_gene: NA

CDR3nt: TGCAGCGTTGGGACAGGGTCCTACGAGCAGTACTTC
CDR3aa: CSVGTGSYEQYF
abundance: NA
j_gene: TRBJ2-7
v_gene: TRBV29-1
len: 12
d_gene: TRBD1

CDR3nt: TGTGCCAGCAGCTTCTCAGGGGCTGGGGCCAACGTCCTGACTTTC
CDR3aa: CASSFSGAGANVLTF
abundance: NA
j_gene: TRBJ2-6
v_gene: TRBV11-2
len: 15
d_gene: NA